This T cell receptor beta chain came from a study of breast tumors, draining lymph nodes, adjacent tissues (dated by TCRdb to 2015 to 2016). Concerning the study at large: The study compared TCR beta repertoires across tumor, adjacent nontumor tissue and axillary lymph nodes from breast cancer patients. The study was designed to assess the relationships and possible T-cell exchange between tumor, surrounding tissue and draining lymph node repertoires in human breast cancer.

As concerns this clonotype: The antigen this receptor binds is unknown. There are no base qualities to consult, and no much larger clone falls within one base.

From a lookup of the germline V gene, CDR1 and CDR2 are MRHNA and SNTAGT. Including the terminal cysteine and phenylalanine, the CDR3 comprises 13 residues. The retained sequence is limited to the CDR3, 39 bases, with the frame set at the first base. Between the V and J ends, shortened by 4 bases and 8 bases respectively, the junction contains 11 bases. Sequencing used an Illumina HiSeq 2000. Multiplex PCR amplification was used to build the TCR beta chain libraries. The amplified TCR beta chain products were analyzed by high-throughput sequencing. TCRdb reanalyzed the raw reads on its own, using fastp at Q25 for trimming and MiXCR for clone calling, and kept in-frame beta chains. Entries are consolidated by CDR3 protein sequence, retaining the most common genes and DNA. Within this sample are tens of thousands of distinct CDR3 sequences, with roughly two fifths of them counted one time only. The ten largest clones take up roughly 25% of the sample.

Study-wide findings and limitations: The conclusion that tumor T cells originate in lymph nodes was presented as consistent with a hypothesis rather than as directly demonstrated. The data were considered consistent with most tumor T cells being derived from the lymph node and subsequently expanding within tumor tissue. T-cell repertoire diversity in tumors was found to be lower than in lymph nodes but higher than in nontumor tissue, and preferential V and J gene usage was observed. The similarity between tumor and nontumor tissue repertoires was significantly greater in luminal-like breast cancer than in basal-like breast cancer.

The specimen was breast tumor tissue. This receptor was taken from a female donor with breast cancer. Some clones in this sample may be carry-over from other donors' samples. The chain was built from TRBV6-4 and TRBJ2-2; the D gene assignment is ambiguous. The CDR3 protein: CASSVLYGGELFF. The DNA reads as follows: TGTGCCAGCAGTGTCCTCTATGGTGGGGAGCTGTTTTTT.